This T cell receptor (beta chain) was identified during a study of cytotoxic CD8 clonotypes in ibrutinib-treated CLL. Some clones are missing from TCRdb's copy, which holds only in-frame ones; the method was immunoSEQ multiplex PCR. The data show 300,000 to 400,000 clones, 60% to 80% seen once. This CDR3 contains 14 residues. Trimming took off 2 bases at V and 4 bases at J, with 10 bases between the two ends. The germline V gene has CDR1 SGHTS and CDR2 YDEGEE. The sequences come from PBMCs, collected after 36 months of ibrutinib treatment. The chain uses TRBV5-8 and TRBJ1-3, with unresolved D. The clonotype comes from a human donor with chronic lymphocytic leukemia. The chain's CDR3 is CASSFSSFGNTIYF. DNA of the CDR3: TGTGCCAGCAGCTTCTCCAGTTTCGGAAACACCATATATTTT. The variable domain in full, completed from reference TRBV5-8 and TRBJ1-3, reads EAGVTQSPTHLIKTRGQQATLRCSPISGHTSVYWYQQALGLGLQFLLWYDEGEERNRGNFPPRFSGRQFPNYSSELNVNALELEDSALYLCASSFSSFGNTIYFGEGSWLTVV.